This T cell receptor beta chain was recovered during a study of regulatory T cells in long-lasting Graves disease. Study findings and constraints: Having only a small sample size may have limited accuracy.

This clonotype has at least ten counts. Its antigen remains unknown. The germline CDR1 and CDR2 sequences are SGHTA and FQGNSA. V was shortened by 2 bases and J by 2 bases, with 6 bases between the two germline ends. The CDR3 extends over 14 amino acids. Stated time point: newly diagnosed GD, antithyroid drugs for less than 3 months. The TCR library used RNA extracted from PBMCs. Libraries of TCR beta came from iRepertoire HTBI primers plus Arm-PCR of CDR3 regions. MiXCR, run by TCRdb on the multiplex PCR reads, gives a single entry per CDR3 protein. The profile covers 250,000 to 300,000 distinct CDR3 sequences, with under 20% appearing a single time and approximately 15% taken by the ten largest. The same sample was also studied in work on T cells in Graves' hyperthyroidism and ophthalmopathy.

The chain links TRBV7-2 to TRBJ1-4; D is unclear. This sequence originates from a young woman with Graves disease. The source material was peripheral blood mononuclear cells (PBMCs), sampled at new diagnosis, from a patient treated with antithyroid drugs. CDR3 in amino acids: CASSLLWTNEKLFF. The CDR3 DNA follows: TGTGCCAGCAGCTTATTGTGGACTAATGAAAAACTGTTTTTT.